Many counts were recorded for the clone carrying this T cell receptor beta chain. The antigen is undetermined. Germline trimming cut 1 base from V and 0 bases from J; bases unmatched to any gene: 8. The CDR3 length is 17 residues. Germline CDR1 is SGHTA and CDR2 is FQGNSA. The data originate from a study of CD8 T cells in ankylosing spondylitis. Libraries for TCR beta were made by quantitative 5'-RACE with molecular barcodes. TCRdb reprocessed the 5' RACE reads with MiXCR, giving one entry per CDR3 protein. This table holds some 400,000 distinct CDR3 sequences, around 24% found once. Study outcomes and limitations: A number of the motif variants had already been described in reactive arthritis synovial fluid and blood. In peripheral blood, disease-linked CD8+ clones occurred at relatively low frequencies. In ankylosing spondylitis patients, matched synovial fluid reportedly showed significant enrichment of disease-linked clones. A motif in TCR beta, a set of several highly homologous variants, appeared characteristic of ankylosing spondylitis blood.

Sample: blood, either unsorted or a sorted T cell fraction (not recorded which). The chain couples TRBV7-2 to TRBJ1-1, with 7 bases that match TRBD1. The origin of this receptor is a male donor with ankylosing spondylitis. The CDR3 sequence is CASSLGDRVRMNTEAFF. As DNA, the CDR3 is TGTGCCAGCAGCTTAGGTGACAGGGTTAGAATGAACACTGAAGCTTTCTTT. The variable domain in full, completed from reference TRBV7-2 and TRBJ1-1, reads GAGVSQSPSNKVTEKGKDVELRCDPISGHTALYWYRQSLGQGLEFLIYFQGNSAPDKSGLPSDRFSAERTGGSVSTLTIQRTQQEDSAVYLCASSLGDRVRMNTEAFFGQGTRLTVV.